This TCR beta chain appears in the sequencing data of a study of T cells in Graves' hyperthyroidism and ophthalmopathy. Findings and caveats of the study: Patients with ophthalmopathy were separated from those with stable hyperthyroidism by a 13 V-J model.

About this clonotype: Its antigen is still unknown.

Together with thyroid ultrasound, orbital computed tomography, serum thyroxine and TRAb, clinical symptoms were used for diagnoses. The study collected blood at first hyperthyroidism diagnosis, before any ophthalmopathy symptoms arose. Out of around 10 ml of fresh peripheral blood came the PBMCs. There were TCR beta CDR3 regions amplified from RNA transcripts. First-round RT-PCR targeting the TCR CDR3 was performed with the HTBI primer set. TCRdb re-derived calls from the multiplex PCR reads in MiXCR, one entry per CDR3 protein. The data contain more than 550,000 distinct CDR3 sequences, under 20% of them singletons. The CDR3 totals 12 residues. Germline assignment: CDR1 SEHNR and CDR2 FQNEAQ (reference sequence). V was pared by 7 bases and J by 4 bases, with 7 bases between.

Specimen: blood. The V and J genes are TRBV7-9 and TRBJ2-2; no clear D. The sequence came from a woman between 45 and 65 years old with Graves' hyperthyroidism that later progressed to Graves' ophthalmopathy. The CDR3 loop reads CASTLGTGELFF. Written as DNA, the CDR3 is TGTGCCAGCACCCTCGGCACCGGGGAGCTGTTTTTT.